This passage covers 27 T cell receptor beta chains from one sample sequenced in a study of vaccination effects on CD4 cells after COVID-19. Repertoires were generated with immunoSEQ multiplex PCR, while TCRdb's copy carries only in-frame clones and drops some. This sample has fewer than 15,000 clones, with 73% found just once. No antigens are known for them. Antigen-specific CD4+ T cells were first expanded with viral peptide pools by the ViraFEST assay and only then sequenced. With more than 9 days of culture completed, CD4+ T cells were isolated. By PCR, the person was confirmed to have had SARS-CoV-2 infection between March and December 2020. Participants got two doses of BNT162b2 or mRNA-1273 vaccine. The source material was CD4+ T cells from PBMCs cultured with HCoV-NL63 spike peptides, sampled after COVID-19 vaccination. The receptors here all came from a human donor who had a prior SARS-CoV-2 infection.

The chain joins TRBV5-4 to TRBJ2-7; D possibly corresponds to TRBD1 (5 bases). Trimming cost V 4 bases and J 7 bases, with 15 bases left between them. The CDR3 contains 13 residues. Germline CDR1 and CDR2: SGHNT and YYREEE (reference sequence). CDR3 loop: CASSAAGPGEQYF. The CDR3 nucleotides are TGTGCCAGCAGCGCGGCAGGGCCAGGGGAGCAGTACTTC.

This clone was seen once. The rearrangement joins TRBV6-5 to TRBJ2-1, with 14 bases that match TRBD2. V shed 4 bases and J 9 bases; nucleotides not matched to a gene: 2. Germline CDR1 MNHEY, CDR2 SVGAGI. The CDR3 covers 14 residues. CDR3 loop: CASSWGTSGGEQFF. DNA for the CDR3: TGTGCCAGCAGTTGGGGGACTAGCGGGGGTGAGCAGTTCTTC.

The chain is built from TRBV5-1 and TRBJ2-7; D perhaps matches TRBD1 (5 bases). Looked up from germline, CDR1 is SGHRS and CDR2 is YFSETQ. CDR3 length: 12 amino acids. Between the trimmed V and J ends, which lost 0 bases and 6 bases, there was a span of 7 bases. CDR3 nucleotide sequence: TGCGCCAGCAGCTTGGAAGGGGTCGAGCAGTACTTC. Protein sequence: CASSLEGVEQYF. The full variable domain, its missing parts supplied by reference TRBV5-1 and TRBJ2-7, is KAGVTQTPRYLIKTRGQQVTLSCSPISGHRSVSWYQQTPGQGLQFLFEYFSETQRNKGNFPGRFSGRQFSNSRSEMNVSTLELGDSALYLCASSLEGVEQYFGPGTRLTVT.

The chain combines TRBV4-1 with TRBJ2-2; 7 bases fit TRBD2. Trimming removed 4 bases from V and 9 bases from J; junction bases left unmatched: 14. The CDR3 runs to 16 residues. Germline CDR1 MGHRA, CDR2 YSYEKL. CDR3 sequence (DNA): TGCGCCAGCAGCCCGGTGGCTCGGCGGGGGTTCCGGGAGCTGTTTTTT. The encoded protein is CASSPVARRGFRELFF.

The chain carries TRBV2 and TRBJ2-3, with D possibly called TRBD1 or TRBD2 (5 bases each). Germline CDR1 reads SNHLY; CDR2 reads FYNNEI. V was trimmed by 8 bases and J by 3 bases, leaving 12 bases between them. This CDR3 region has 13 residues. Written as DNA, the CDR3 is TGTGCCAGCTTCCCGGGGCAAACAGATACGCAGTATTTT. Translated: CASFPGQTDTQYF.

The genes are TRBV7-3 and TRBJ2-3; 10 nucleotides align to TRBD1. The germline gives CDR1 SGHTA, CDR2 FQGTGA. The junction had 16 bases not matched to a gene; V was cut back by 5 bases and J by 2 bases. The CDR3 loop spans 19 amino acids. The CDR3 sequence is CASSHQPRRQGALTDTQYF. The CDR3 nucleotides are TGTGCCAGCAGCCATCAACCCCGTCGACAGGGGGCACTCACAGATACGCAGTATTTT.

The V gene is TRBV5-1, the J gene TRBJ1-5, with D unresolved. The germline V gene encodes CDR1 SGHRS and CDR2 YFSETQ. V lost 2 bases and J lost 6, with 12 bases in between. The length of the CDR3 is 14 residues. The CDR3 nucleotides read TGCGCCAGCAGCTTAGATGGGTCGGGTCAGCCCCAGCATTTT. It codes for CASSLDGSGQPQHF.

This chain joins TRBV14 and TRBJ2-7; 12 bases line up with TRBD1. The CDR3 length is 20 residues. Looked up from germline, CDR1 is SGHDN and CDR2 is FVKESK. J gave up 0 bases and V 1 base, and 13 bases lay outside the gene matches. This chain's CDR3 is CASSQGLWDRGRILSYEQYF. The CDR3 DNA reads TGTGCCAGCAGCCAAGGGCTCTGGGACAGGGGGCGCATCCTCTCCTACGAGCAGTACTTC.

The gene calls are TRBV30 and TRBJ2-5; 7 bases map to TRBD2. V lost 5 bases, J lost 4 bases, and 13 bases stayed unmatched. Germline V gives CDR1 GTSNPN, CDR2 SVGIG (reference sequence). The CDR3 length is 15 residues. CDR3 in amino acids: CAWGGETPGRETQYF. The CDR3 DNA reads TGTGCCTGGGGGGGGGAGACACCGGGGCGAGAGACCCAGTACTTC. Filled out from reference TRBV30 and TRBJ2-5, the complete variable domain reads SQTIHQWPATLVQPVGSPLSLECTVEGTSNPNLYWYRQAAGRGLQLLFYSVGIGQISSEVPQNLSASRPQDRQFILSSKKLLLSDSGFYLCAWGGETPGRETQYFGPGTRLLVL.

This clone has more than one count but fewer than ten. CDR3 DNA: TGTGCCAGCAGCTTGTTCAGGTTCGGGGTTAGTTACTACAATGAGCAGTTCTTC. Encoded protein: CASSLFRFGVSYYNEQFF. V gene TRBV11-3 combines with J gene TRBJ2-1; D may be TRBD2 (5 bases). The V end lost 3 bases, the J end lost 3 bases, and 21 bases lay between the germline ends. The CDR3 extends over 18 amino acids. Looked up from germline, CDR1 is SGHNT and CDR2 is YENEEA.

The chain employs TRBV7-9 and TRBJ2-3; 8 bases are a match to TRBD1. Germline-derived CDR1 and CDR2 are SEHNR and FQNEAQ (reference sequence). This CDR3 region has 14 residues. Trimming took 5 bases from V and 3 from J; bases not matched to a gene: 4. CDR3 coding DNA: TGTGCCAGCAGCCCAGGACAGGGAACAGATACGCAGTATTTT. Amino acids: CASSPGQGTDTQYF.

The DNA of the CDR3 is TGCGCCAGCAGCTTGGAGGGCACAGATACGCAGTATTTT. Translating gives CASSLEGTDTQYF. This sequence joins TRBV5-1 and TRBJ2-3; D ambiguous. In germline, CDR1 is SGHRS, CDR2 YFSETQ. The ends were cut back, 0 bases at V and 1 base at J, with 3 bases in the middle. The CDR3 extends over 13 amino acids.

The chain recombines TRBV3-1 (or the pseudogene TRBV3-2) with TRBJ2-7; possibly TRBD1 or TRBD2 for D (5 bases each). V dropped 4 bases and J dropped 3 bases, with 28 bases sitting between them. CDR1 LGHDT and CDR2 YNNKEL come from the germline V gene (reference sequence). The CDR3 is made up of 19 amino acids. The CDR3 DNA reads TGTGCCAGCAGCCGGGGACCGAGGCCGAGGATCGGAGGCGGCTACGAGCAGTACTTC. Translation gives CASSRGPRPRIGGGYEQYF.

The rearrangement joins TRBV7-2 to TRBJ2-3; D is ambiguous. Trimming took 0 bases from V and 4 from J, leaving 5 bases between them. CDR1 and CDR2 (germline): SGHTA, FQGNSA. This CDR3 spans 13 amino acids. The CDR3 loop is CASSLAFADTQYF. The CDR3 region has the DNA TGTGCCAGCAGCTTAGCTTTCGCAGATACGCAGTATTTT. The full variable domain, in which reference TRBV7-2 and TRBJ2-3 provide the parts outside the CDR3, is GAGVSQSPSNKVTEKGKDVELRCDPISGHTALYWYRQSLGQGLEFLIYFQGNSAPDKSGLPSDRFSAERTGGSVSTLTIQRTQQEDSAVYLCASSLAFADTQYFGPGTRLTVL.

J is TRBJ2-5 and V is TRBV4-2; TRBD1 is a possible D gene (5 bases). Germline V lookup: CDR1 LGHNA, CDR2 YNFKEQ. The CDR3 totals 17 residues. V was pared by 0 bases and J by 3 bases, with 17 bases between. The CDR3 DNA sequence: TGTGCCAGCAGCCAAGATCCGGTTGGACACCAGGAAGAGACCCAGTACTTC. The encoded protein is CASSQDPVGHQEETQYF.

The chain recombines TRBV25-1 with TRBJ2-1, with a weak D call TRBD2 (5 bases). The germline V gene has CDR1 MGHDK and CDR2 SYGVNS. The germline V and J ends were trimmed by 0 bases and 2 bases, with 11 bases remaining between them. CDR3 length: 16 amino acids. This CDR3 is CASSEYMGSPYNEQFF. As DNA, the CDR3 is TGTGCCAGCAGTGAATATATGGGGAGTCCCTACAATGAGCAGTTCTTC.

The V and J genes are TRBV9 and TRBJ1-2; D gene ambiguous. The length of the CDR3 is 13 residues. Trimming took off 4 bases at V and 6 bases at J, with 13 bases between the two ends. CDR1 is SGDLS, CDR2 YYNGEE, per germline. CDR3 bases: TGTGCCAGCAGCCAAGATGGGCACCATGGCTACACCTTC. It is translated as CASSQDGHHGYTF.

This clone was counted a single time. V gene TRBV11-3 combines with J gene TRBJ2-7, with 8 bases that match TRBD1. The CDR3 runs 14 residues. With V trimmed by 5 bases and J by 2 bases, 5 bases remained unmatched. The V gene's germline CDR1 is SGHNT and CDR2 YENEEA. The chain's CDR3 is CASSTSDRAYEQYF. CDR3 nucleotides: TGTGCCAGCAGCACCTCGGACAGGGCCTACGAGCAGTACTTC.

This chain links TRBV7-9 with TRBJ1-2; TRBD1 matches at 10 bases. The CDR3 contains 14 residues. With 4 bases clipped from V and 4 bases from J, the junction kept 3 bases outside the gene matches. Germline V gene sequence: CDR1 SEHNR, CDR2 FQNEAQ (reference sequence). DNA for the CDR3: TGTGCCAGCAGCTCCCGGGACAGGGGCTATGGCTACACCTTC. It translates to CASSSRDRGYGYTF.

This chain links TRBV7-2 with TRBJ1-6, with TRBD1 identical over 8 bases. The germline gives CDR1 SGHTA, CDR2 FQGNSA. The CDR3 loop spans 15 amino acids. J gave up 9 bases and V 5 bases, and 9 bases lay outside the gene matches. CDR3 bases: TGTGCCAGCAGCCGTTTGGCAGGGGGCGCTTCACCCCTCCACTTT. Amino acids: CASSRLAGGASPLHF.

The chain recombines TRBV14 with TRBJ2-3; 9 bases are shared with TRBD2. The junction had 8 bases not matched to a gene; V was cut back by 0 bases and J by 4 bases. Germline-derived CDR1 and CDR2 are SGHDN and FVKESK. CDR3 length: 17 residues. The CDR3 bases are TGTGCCAGCAGCCAAGATTACTCCCAGCGGGAGGCAGATACGCAGTATTTT. Translating gives CASSQDYSQREADTQYF.

This chain links TRBV5-1 with TRBJ2-5, with 10 nucleotides matching TRBD1. The CDR3 sequence is 16 residues long. J gave up 4 bases and V 0 bases, and 6 bases lay outside the gene matches. Germline CDR1 reads SGHRS; CDR2 reads YFSETQ. The CDR3 DNA follows: TGCGCCAGCAGCTTGGTAGCGACAGGGGGCGGAGAGACCCAGTACTTC. This encodes CASSLVATGGGETQYF.

This clone was counted only a few times. This sequence joins TRBV12-3 or TRBV12-4 and TRBJ1-1; D possibly corresponds to TRBD1 (5 bases). This CDR3 comprises 12 residues. V was pared by 5 bases and J by 4 bases, with 8 bases between. The CDR3 reads CASSHGATEAFF. The CDR3 DNA reads as TGTGCCAGCAGTCACGGGGCCACTGAAGCTTTCTTT.

The chain links TRBV4-2 to TRBJ2-7, with 11 bases matching TRBD2. CDR3 size: 16 residues. J gave up 2 bases and V 4 bases, and 7 bases lay outside the gene matches. CDR1 LGHNA and CDR2 YNFKEQ come from the germline V gene. The CDR3 region is CASSPLFSGGAYEQYF. CDR3 nucleotides: TGTGCCAGCAGCCCCCTTTTTAGCGGGGGGGCCTACGAGCAGTACTTC.

This clone was seen only once. The gene calls are TRBV19 and TRBJ1-3; D unresolved. The germline V gene encodes CDR1 LNHDA and CDR2 SQIVND (reference sequence). CDR3 length: 16 residues. V lost 1 base and J lost 2, with 12 bases in between. CDR3 region: CASSIGVGRPGNTIYF. The CDR3 DNA sequence: TGTGCCAGTAGTATAGGCGTGGGGAGACCTGGAAACACCATATATTTT.

This clone ranks as medium-sized (0.01 to 0.1%). The gene calls are TRBV2 and TRBJ1-5; 10 bases line up with TRBD1. Trimming removed 4 bases from V and 6 bases from J; junction bases left unmatched: 6. The length of the CDR3 is 15 residues. Germline V gene data show CDR1 as SNHLY and CDR2 as FYNNEI. The CDR3, as DNA: TGTGCCAGCAGTGGCGACAGGGGGCATCGTCAGCCCCAGCATTTT. It specifies CASSGDRGHRQPQHF.

The CDR3 coding sequence is TGTGCCAGTAGTATTAGGAGGGGTGGGGCTGGCTACACCTTC. Translation gives CASSIRRGGAGYTF. The chain couples TRBV19 to TRBJ1-2; tentatively, D is TRBD1 (5 bases). Germline lookup yields CDR1 LNHDA and CDR2 SQIVND (reference sequence). V lost 3 bases to trimming and J lost 7 bases, with 15 bases between them. This CDR3 is 14 amino acids long.